A selection of T cell receptor beta chains follows, all from one sample in a study of CD8+ T cells in alopecia areata. Only in-frame clones appear in the TCRdb table, and some are missing; sequencing was by immunoSEQ multiplex PCR. The table shows some 200,000 clones, with 50% to 70% occurring only once. The material was CD4+ T cells sorted from blood, obtained at week 4, from a patient treated with tofacitinib. These receptors were obtained from a human donor with alopecia areata. Each CDR3 is given with its conserved first and last residue. Each record gives: D gene, V gene, clone size, J gene, CDR3 protein, CDR3 DNA. A D gene is named only where the DNA matches it firmly. Clone size is not always given. Where it is, it says once, few, many or a class for expanded clones.

>.|TRBV29-1|few|TRBJ1-1
CSVRPRGDTEAFF
TGCAGCGTCAGGCCCAGGGGAGACACTGAAGCTTTCTTT
>.|TRBV29-1|.|TRBJ2-7
CSVEGVGQPYEQYF
TGCAGCGTTGAGGGCGTTGGGCAACCCTACGAGCAGTACTTC
>.|TRBV6-1|.|TRBJ2-3
CASSEFSGQLVDTQYF
TGTGCCAGCAGTGAATTCTCCGGACAGCTAGTAGATACGCAGTATTTT
>.|TRBV15|once|TRBJ1-1
CATSIIVNTEAFF
TGTGCCACCAGTATCATAGTGAACACTGAAGCTTTCTTT
>.|TRBV19|.|TRBJ2-7
CASSPPGRDSVEQYF
TGTGCCAGTAGTCCCCCGGGAAGGGACTCTGTGGAGCAGTACTTC
>.|TRBV29-1|.|TRBJ1-2
CSVEDVQGYGYTF
TGCAGCGTTGAAGATGTACAGGGCTATGGCTACACCTTC
>.|TRBV27|.|TRBJ1-2
CASSLQGSYGYTF
TGTGCCAGCAGTTTACAGGGTTCCTATGGCTACACCTTC
>TRBD2|TRBV10-3|once|TRBJ2-7
CAISESASGNTYEQYF
TGTGCCATCAGTGAGTCCGCTAGCGGGAATACCTACGAGCAGTACTTC
>.|TRBV10-3|few|TRBJ2-7
CAISEIDSPYEQYF
TGTGCCATCAGTGAGATAGACAGTCCCTACGAGCAGTACTTC
>.|TRBV18|few|TRBJ1-1
CASSQIQGSGTEAFF
TGTGCCAGCTCCCAGATCCAGGGGTCGGGAACTGAAGCTTTCTTT
>.|TRBV29-1|few|TRBJ1-4
CSVGVTNEKLFF
TGCAGCGTTGGAGTGACTAATGAAAAACTGTTTTTT
>TRBD1|TRBV4-3|.|TRBJ2-7
CASSQEVQGALSEQYF
TGCGCCAGCAGCCAAGAGGTTCAGGGGGCTTTATCCGAGCAGTACTTC
>.|TRBV20-1|.|TRBJ1-2
CSARAKGGYTF
TGCAGTGCTAGAGCCAAGGGAGGCTACACCTTC
>.|TRBV7-2|.|TRBJ2-5
CASSFGETQYF
TGTGCCAGCAGTTTTGGGGAGACCCAGTACTTC
>TRBD2|TRBV27|.|TRBJ2-7
CASSRPGLGSYEQYF
TGTGCCAGCAGTCGGCCTGGACTAGGAAGTTACGAGCAGTACTTC
>TRBD1|TRBV5-1|.|TRBJ2-1
CASSPLGQGTGNEQFF
TGCGCCAGCAGCCCCCTAGGACAGGGGACAGGCAATGAGCAGTTCTTC